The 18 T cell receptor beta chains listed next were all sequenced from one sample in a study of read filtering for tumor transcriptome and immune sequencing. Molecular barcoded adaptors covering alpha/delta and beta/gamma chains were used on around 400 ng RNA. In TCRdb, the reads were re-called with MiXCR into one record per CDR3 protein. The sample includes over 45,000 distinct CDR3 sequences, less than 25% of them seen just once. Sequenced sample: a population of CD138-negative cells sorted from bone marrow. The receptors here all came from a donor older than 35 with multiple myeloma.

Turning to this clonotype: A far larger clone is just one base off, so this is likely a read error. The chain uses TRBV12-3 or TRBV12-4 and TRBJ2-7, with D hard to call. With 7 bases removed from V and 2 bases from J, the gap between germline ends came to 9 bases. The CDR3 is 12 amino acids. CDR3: CASILRPYEQYF. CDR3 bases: TGTGCCAGCATTCTCCGACCCTACGAGCAGTACTTC.

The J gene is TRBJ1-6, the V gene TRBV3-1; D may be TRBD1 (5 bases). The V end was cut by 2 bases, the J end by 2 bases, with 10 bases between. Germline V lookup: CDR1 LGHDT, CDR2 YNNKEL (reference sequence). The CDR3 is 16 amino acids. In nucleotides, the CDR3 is TGTGCCAGCAGCCAACAGGGCGGTACCTATAATTCACCCCTCCACTTT. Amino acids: CASSQQGGTYNSPLHF.

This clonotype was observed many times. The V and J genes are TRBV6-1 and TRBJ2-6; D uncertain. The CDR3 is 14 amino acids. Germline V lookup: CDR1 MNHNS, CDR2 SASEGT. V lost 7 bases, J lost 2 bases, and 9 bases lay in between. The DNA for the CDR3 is TGTGCCAGCACAAATTTTGCTGGGGCCAACGTCCTGACTTTC. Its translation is CASTNFAGANVLTF.

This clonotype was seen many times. CDR3: CASSSRGDGRGAGELFF. The DNA for the CDR3 is TGCGCCAGCAGCTCTCGAGGGGATGGGAGAGGCGCCGGGGAGCTGTTTTTT. This chain connects TRBV5-1 to TRBJ2-2; the D gene could be TRBD1 or TRBD2 (5 bases each). The V and J ends lost 3 bases and 6 bases respectively, with 21 bases between them. The CDR3 has 17 residues. The V gene's germline CDR1 is SGHRS and CDR2 YFSETQ.

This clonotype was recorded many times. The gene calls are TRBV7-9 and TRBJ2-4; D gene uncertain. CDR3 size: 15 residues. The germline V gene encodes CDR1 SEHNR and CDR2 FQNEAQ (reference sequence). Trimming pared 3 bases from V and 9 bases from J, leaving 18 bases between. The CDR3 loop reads CASSFQYGVVRIQYF. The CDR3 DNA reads TGTGCCAGCAGCTTTCAGTACGGAGTGGTTCGCATTCAGTACTTC.

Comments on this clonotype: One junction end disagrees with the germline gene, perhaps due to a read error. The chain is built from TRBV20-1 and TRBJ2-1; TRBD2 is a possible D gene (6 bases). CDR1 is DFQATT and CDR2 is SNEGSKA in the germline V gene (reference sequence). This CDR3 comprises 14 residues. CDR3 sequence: CSSSEASAYNEQFF. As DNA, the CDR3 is TGCAGTTCTAGCGAGGCTAGCGCCTACAATGAGCAGTTCTTC.

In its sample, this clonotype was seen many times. The CDR3 DNA is TGTGCCATCAGTGGTGACAGAGCGGGAGGCACTGAAGCTTTCTTT. Translation gives CAISGDRAGGTEAFF. V is TRBV10-3 and J is TRBJ1-1; maybe TRBD1 (5 bases). The CDR3 runs 15 residues. Per germline, CDR1 ENHRY and CDR2 SYGVKD. V shed 4 bases and J shed 4 bases, with 16 bases lying between them.

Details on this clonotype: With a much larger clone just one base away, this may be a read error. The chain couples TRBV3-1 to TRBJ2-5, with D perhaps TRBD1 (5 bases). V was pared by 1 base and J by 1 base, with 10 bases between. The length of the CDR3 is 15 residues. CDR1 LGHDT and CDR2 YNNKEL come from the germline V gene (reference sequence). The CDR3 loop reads CASSQGVTGQETQYF. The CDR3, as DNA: TGTGCCAGCAGCCAAGGCGTCACAGGCCAAGAGACCCAGTACTTC.

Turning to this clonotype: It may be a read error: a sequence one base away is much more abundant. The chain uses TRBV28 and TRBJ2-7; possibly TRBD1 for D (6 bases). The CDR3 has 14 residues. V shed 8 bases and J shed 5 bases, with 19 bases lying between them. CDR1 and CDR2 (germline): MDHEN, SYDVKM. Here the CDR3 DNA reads TGTGCCAGCGGGGGCCCAGGGGCCGTCGACGAGCAGTACTTC. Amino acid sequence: CASGGPGAVDEQYF.

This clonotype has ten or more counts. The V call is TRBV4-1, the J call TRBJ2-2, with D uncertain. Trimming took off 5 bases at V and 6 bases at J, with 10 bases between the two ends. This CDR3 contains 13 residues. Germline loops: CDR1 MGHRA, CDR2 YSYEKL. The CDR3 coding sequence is TGCGCCAGCAGCACTCGCCCGGCCGGGGAGCTGTTTTTT. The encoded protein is CASSTRPAGELFF.

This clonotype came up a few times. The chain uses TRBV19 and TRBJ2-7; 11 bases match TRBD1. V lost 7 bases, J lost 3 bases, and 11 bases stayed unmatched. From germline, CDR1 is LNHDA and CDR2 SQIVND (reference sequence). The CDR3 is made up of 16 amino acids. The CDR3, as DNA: TGTGCCAGTAAGGATCCAACGGGGACAGGGGGCTACGAGCAGTACTTC. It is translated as CASKDPTGTGGYEQYF.

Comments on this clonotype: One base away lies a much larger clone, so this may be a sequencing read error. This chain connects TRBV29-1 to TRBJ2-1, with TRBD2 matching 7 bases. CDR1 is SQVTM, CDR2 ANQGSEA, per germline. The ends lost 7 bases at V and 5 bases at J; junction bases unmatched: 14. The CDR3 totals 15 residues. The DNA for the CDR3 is TGCAGCGCTGATGAGACTAGCCCTCTTCACAATGAGCAGTTCTTC. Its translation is CSADETSPLHNEQFF.

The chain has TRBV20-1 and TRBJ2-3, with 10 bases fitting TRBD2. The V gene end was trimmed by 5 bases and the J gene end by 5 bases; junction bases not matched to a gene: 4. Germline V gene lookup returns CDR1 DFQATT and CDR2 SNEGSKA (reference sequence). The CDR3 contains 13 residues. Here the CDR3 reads CSARTSGGDTQYF. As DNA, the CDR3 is TGCAGTGCTCGGACTAGCGGAGGAGATACGCAGTATTTT.

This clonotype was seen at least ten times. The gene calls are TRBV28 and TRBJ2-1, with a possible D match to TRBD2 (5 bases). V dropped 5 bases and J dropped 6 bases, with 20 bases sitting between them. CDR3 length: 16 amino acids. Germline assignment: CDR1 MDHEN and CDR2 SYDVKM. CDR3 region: CASSALQLEPANEQFF. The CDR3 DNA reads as TGTGCCAGCAGTGCCTTACAACTAGAGCCTGCCAATGAGCAGTTCTTC.

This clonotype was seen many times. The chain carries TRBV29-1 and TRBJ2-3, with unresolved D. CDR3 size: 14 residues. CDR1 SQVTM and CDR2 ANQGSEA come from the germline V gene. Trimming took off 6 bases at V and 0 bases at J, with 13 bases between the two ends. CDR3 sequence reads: CSVVRLTSTDTQYF. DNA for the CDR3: TGCAGCGTCGTCAGACTCACTAGCACAGATACGCAGTATTTT.

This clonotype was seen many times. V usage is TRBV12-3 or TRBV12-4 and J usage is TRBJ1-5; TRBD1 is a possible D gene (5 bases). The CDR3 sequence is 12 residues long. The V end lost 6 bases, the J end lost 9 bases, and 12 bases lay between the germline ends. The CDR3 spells CASSNGGWPQHF. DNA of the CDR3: TGTGCCAGCAGCAATGGGGGTTGGCCCCAGCATTTT.

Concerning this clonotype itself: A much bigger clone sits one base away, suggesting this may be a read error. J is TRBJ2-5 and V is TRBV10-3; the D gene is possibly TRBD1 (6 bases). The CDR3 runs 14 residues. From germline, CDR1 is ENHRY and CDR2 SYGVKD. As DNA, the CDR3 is TGTGCCATCAGTGAGTCACAGGGAGTCGAGAGAAGGCCCTTC. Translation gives CAISESQGVERRPF.

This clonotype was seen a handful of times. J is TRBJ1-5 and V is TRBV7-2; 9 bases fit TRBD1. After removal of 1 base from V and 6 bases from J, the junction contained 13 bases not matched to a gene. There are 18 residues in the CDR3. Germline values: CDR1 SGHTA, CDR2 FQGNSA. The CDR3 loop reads CASSLVVGQGRRAQPQHF. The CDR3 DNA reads TGTGCCAGCAGCTTAGTAGTGGGACAGGGAAGGAGGGCTCAGCCCCAGCATTTT.